The 15 T cell receptor beta chains in this list originate from one sample, sequenced in a study of blood T cells in healthy people across ages. A sample-barcoded 5' primer and a J-beta primer mix were used in a second PCR of about 7 to 12 cycles. TCRdb analysed the 5' RACE reads with MiXCR anew, one entry per CDR3 protein. The repertoire holds over a million distinct CDR3 sequences, 40% to 45% seen once, with approximately 20% in the top ten. Sequenced: blood. The receptors come from a woman aged 60 to 75 in good health.

The V gene is TRBV2, the J gene TRBJ2-5, with D possibly matching TRBD1 (6 bases). V was cut by 5 bases and J by 4 bases, with 20 bases left in between. The CDR3 consists of 16 residues. Germline CDR1 reads SNHLY; CDR2 reads FYNNEI. The CDR3 nucleotides are TGTGCCAGCAGTCCAACAGGGTCAGTGTCAAGAGAGACCCAGTACTTC. Translation gives CASSPTGSVSRETQYF.

CDR3 coding DNA: TGTGCCAGCAGCGACGTCCCGGGACAGGGCGGCGAAGCCAAAAACATTCAGTACTTC. It codes for CASSDVPGQGGEAKNIQYF. The chain joins TRBV6-1 to TRBJ2-7, with 9 nucleotides matching TRBD1. The J call is uncertain, as TRBJ2-4 better fits the DNA end. The CDR3 covers 19 residues. Germline CDR1 is MNHNS and CDR2 is SASEGT.

Comments on this clonotype: At one end, the junction sequence differs from germline, possibly due to a read error. V usage is TRBV10-3 and J usage is TRBJ2-7, with D possibly TRBD1 on 6 matching bases. Germline CDR1 and CDR2: ENHRY and SYGVKD. This CDR3 region has 15 residues. For the CDR3, the DNA is TGTACCATCAGTGAGCCCCGGACAGCTTCCTACGAGCAGTACTTC. This gives the protein CTISEPRTASYEQYF.

This chain links TRBV11-2 with TRBJ2-2; TRBD2 is a possible D gene (5 bases). The CDR3 runs 17 residues. Looked up from germline, CDR1 is SGHAT and CDR2 is FQNNGV. V lost 6 bases, J lost 4 bases, and 21 bases lay in between. Here the CDR3 reads CASRMGSRVYITGELFF. The CDR3 nucleotides are TGTGCCAGCAGAATGGGGAGTCGGGTTTATATCACCGGGGAGCTGTTTTTT.

This chain joins TRBV20-1 and TRBJ2-3; 11 bases are a match to TRBD2. After removal of 4 bases from V and 2 bases from J, the junction contained 8 bases not matched to a gene. CDR1 and CDR2 from the germline V gene are DFQATT and SNEGSKA (reference sequence). This CDR3 is built from 16 residues. Here the CDR3 reads CSATQIAGGVTDTQYF. The CDR3 region has the DNA TGCAGTGCTACTCAAATAGCGGGAGGGGTCACAGATACGCAGTATTTT.

This clonotype turned up a few times. The chain carries TRBV9 and TRBJ1-2, with TRBD1 matching 10 bases. The V and J ends lost 3 bases and 5 bases, in that order; junction bases with no gene match: 4. The germline V gene has CDR1 SGDLS and CDR2 YYNGEE. This CDR3 spans 14 amino acids. CDR3 protein: CASSATGGGYGYTF. The CDR3 DNA sequence: TGTGCCAGCAGCGCGACAGGGGGCGGATATGGCTACACCTTC.

This clonotype was counted only a few times. The gene calls are TRBV6-5 and TRBJ1-2; D gene ambiguous. The CDR3 runs to 11 residues. V was trimmed by 6 bases and J by 8 bases, leaving 10 bases between them. CDR1 MNHEY and CDR2 SVGAGI come from the germline V gene. In DNA form, the CDR3 reads TGTGCCAGCAGCGCCGGCTCGGGCTACACCTTC. Translation: CASSAGSGYTF.

The chain combines TRBV3-1 with TRBJ2-3, with TRBD2 identical over 16 bases. The CDR3 loop spans 19 amino acids. The ends lost 4 bases at V and 6 bases at J; junction bases unmatched: 13. Germline lookup yields CDR1 LGHDT and CDR2 YNNKEL (reference sequence). CDR3 nucleotides: TGTGCCAGCAGCCCGAGGGTCCCGGGACTAGCGGGAGGGCCGGATACGCAGTATTTT. Its translation is CASSPRVPGLAGGPDTQYF.

The chain recombines TRBV20-1 with TRBJ2-4, with 7 bases fitting TRBD2. V gave up 0 bases and J gave up 3 bases; unmatched junction bases: 8. This CDR3 region has 16 residues. Germline assignment: CDR1 DFQATT and CDR2 SNEGSKA (reference sequence). Written as DNA, the CDR3 is TGCAGTGCTAGAGAAGGAAACGGGAGGATCAAAAACATTCAGTACTTC. Translated: CSAREGNGRIKNIQYF.

V usage is TRBV27 and J usage is TRBJ2-1, with 7 positions matching TRBD2. The CDR3 is 13 amino acids. Germline CDR1 is MNHEY and CDR2 is SMNVEV (reference sequence). V lost 10 bases and J lost 6; bases outside the gene matches: 9. The DNA of the CDR3 is TGTGCCACCTCCGCGGGAGCTTTCAATGAGCAGTTCTTC. Encoded protein: CATSAGAFNEQFF.

The chain carries TRBV5-6 and TRBJ1-1; D call uncertain. The V and J ends lost 4 bases and 5 bases respectively, with 12 bases between them. This CDR3 has 13 residues. Germline V gives CDR1 SGHDT, CDR2 YYEEEE. The CDR3 loop reads CASSGPLVTEAFF. DNA for the CDR3: TGTGCCAGCAGCGGACCCCTCGTGACTGAAGCTTTCTTT.

Of note for this clonotype: An end of the junction differs from the germline gene, which may be a read error. The CDR3 DNA follows: TGTGCCACCCGTAGGGCCAACTACAAGCAGTACTTC. Its translation: CATRRANYKQYF. This sequence joins TRBV25-1 and TRBJ2-7; D is unresolved. The germline gives CDR1 MGHDK, CDR2 SYGVNS. CDR3 length: 12 residues.

Only a few counts were recorded for this clonotype. The rearrangement joins TRBV11-2 to TRBJ2-1; TRBD2 aligns across 10 bases. CDR1 is SGHAT, CDR2 FQNNGV, per germline. The CDR3 has 14 residues. V shed 3 bases, J shed 7 bases, and the junction held 3 bases outside the gene matches. CDR3 nucleotides: TGTGCCAGCAGCTTCCAACTAGCGGGGAATGAGCAGTTCTTC. Protein product: CASSFQLAGNEQFF.

V and J are TRBV20-1 and TRBJ2-4; 7 bases are a match to TRBD1. Per the germline V gene, CDR1 is DFQATT and CDR2 is SNEGSKA (reference sequence). J gave up 7 bases and V 3 bases, and 9 bases lay outside the gene matches. This CDR3 region has 14 residues. For the CDR3, the DNA is TGCAGTGCTAGCCTCCAGGGGGTCGGGAACATTCAGTACTTC. This translates into CSASLQGVGNIQYF.

The chain is built from TRBV11-2 and TRBJ1-5; D possibly corresponds to TRBD1 (5 bases). Germline V lookup: CDR1 SGHAT, CDR2 FQNNGV. V lost 1 base and J lost 0, with 10 bases in between. The CDR3 is 16 residues long. The CDR3: CASSLGAQGSNQPQHF. DNA for the CDR3: TGTGCCAGCAGCTTAGGAGCCCAGGGTAGCAATCAGCCCCAGCATTTT.